The clone carrying this TCR beta chain was seen at least ten times. The antigen is undetermined. The data derive from a study of T cells after posttransplantation cyclophosphamide. This CDR3 is 14 amino acids long. V gave up 3 bases and J gave up 4 bases; unmatched junction bases: 4. Germline CDR1 is SGHDN and CDR2 is FVKESK. TCRdb keeps only in-frame clones here, not all; method: immunoSEQ multiplex PCR. There are about 9,200 clones in the sample, none observed a single time. A marrow graft followed busulfan-fludarabine conditioning, with cyclophosphamide on days +3 and +4. Study-wide results and limits: Later post-transplant blood repertoires were often dominated by donor CD8+ memory clones.

Here the sequenced sample was PBMCs, taken after allogeneic stem cell transplant with posttransplant cyclophosphamide. The clonotype was recovered from a female patient in her 40s who received an allogeneic stem cell transplant from a related donor, was CMV-positive, and had no GVHD. Some T cells may be the graft donor's. The genes are TRBV14 and TRBJ1-1; TRBD1 agrees at 8 bases. The CDR3 region has the DNA TGTGCCAGCAGCCAGACAGGGGTGGCCACTGAAGCTTTCTTT. Translated, it gives CASSQTGVATEAFF. The full variable domain, with the rest looked up from reference TRBV14 and TRBJ1-1, is EAGVTQFPSHSVIEKGQTVTLRCDPISGHDNLYWYRRVMGKEIKFLLHFVKESKQDESGMPNNRFLAERTGGTYSTLKVQPAELEDSGVYFCASSQTGVATEAFFGQGTRLTVV.